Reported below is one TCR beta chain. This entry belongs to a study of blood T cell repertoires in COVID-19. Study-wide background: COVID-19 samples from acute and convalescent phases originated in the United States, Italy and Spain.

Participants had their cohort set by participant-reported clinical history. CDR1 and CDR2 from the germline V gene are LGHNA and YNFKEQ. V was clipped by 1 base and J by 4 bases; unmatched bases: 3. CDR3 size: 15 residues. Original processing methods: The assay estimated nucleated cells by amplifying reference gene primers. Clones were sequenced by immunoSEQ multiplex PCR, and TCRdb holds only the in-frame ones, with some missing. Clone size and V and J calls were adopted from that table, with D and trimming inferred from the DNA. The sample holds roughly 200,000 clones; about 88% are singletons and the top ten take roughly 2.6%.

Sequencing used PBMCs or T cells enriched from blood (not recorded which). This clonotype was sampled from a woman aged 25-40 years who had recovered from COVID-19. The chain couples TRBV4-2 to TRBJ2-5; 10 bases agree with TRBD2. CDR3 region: CASSQGAGGRETQYF. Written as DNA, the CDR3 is TGTGCCAGCAGCCAAGGAGCGGGGGGGCGAGAGACCCAGTACTTC.